Listed below are T cell receptor beta chains from one sample, sequenced in a study of early T cells in non-severe SARS-CoV-2 infection. TCRdb analysed the 5' RACE reads with MiXCR anew, one entry per CDR3 protein. The sample contains about 77,000 distinct CDR3 sequences, approximately 5% of which appear only once. The sequences come from whole blood, collected at baseline. These receptor sequences come from an adult who was a healthcare worker with PCR-confirmed SARS-CoV-2 infection or an uninfected control (not recorded which). CDR3s include the opening cysteine and the closing phenylalanine or tryptophan. The D gene is left open where the match is weak. Size is stated for part of the rows, as once, few or many counts, or as a class when the clone is expanded.

TRBV5-4,-,TRBJ2-6,-,CASSLAGGAGANVLTF,TGTGCCAGCAGCTTGGCCGGGGGCGCTGGGGCCAACGTCCTGACTTTC
TRBV12-3/TRBV12-4,TRBD1,TRBJ2-7,many,CASSWDRNYEQYF,TGTGCCAGCAGTTGGGACAGAAACTACGAGCAGTACTTC
TRBV6-5,TRBD2,TRBJ2-3,once,CASSYDGLAGKYSTDTQYF,TGTGCCAGCAGTTACGACGGACTAGCGGGAAAGTACAGCACAGATACGCAGTATTTT
TRBV5-5,-,TRBJ2-7,few,CASSLDTGSSYEQYF,TGTGCCAGCAGCTTGGACACGGGAAGCTCCTACGAGCAGTACTTC
TRBV27,-,TRBJ1-1,many,CASSFTAGTEAFF,TGTGCCAGCAGTTTTACCGCTGGAACTGAAGCTTTCTTT
TRBV5-5,TRBD1,TRBJ2-7,many,CASSPGQGMDEQYF,TGTGCCAGCAGCCCGGGACAGGGGATGGACGAGCAGTACTTC
TRBV19,TRBD2,TRBJ2-5,many,CASSISLAGGLPPEETQYF,TGTGCCAGTAGTATTAGCCTAGCGGGAGGACTACCGCCTGAAGAGACCCAGTACTTC
TRBV5-1,TRBD1,TRBJ1-1,many,CASSLERGLGEAFF,TGCGCCAGCAGCCTAGAAAGGGGGCTGGGTGAAGCTTTCTTT
TRBV7-8,TRBD1,TRBJ1-1,many,CASSLEGALGNTEAFF,TGTGCCAGCAGCTTAGAGGGGGCTTTAGGAAACACTGAAGCTTTCTTT
TRBV28,-,TRBJ2-6,-,CASSFPRLSLFSGANVLTF,TGTGCCAGCAGTTTTCCTCGCCTCTCTCTCTTCTCTGGGGCCAACGTCCTGACTTTC
TRBV5-6,TRBD1,TRBJ2-1,many,CASSPGQGFGDEQFF,TGTGCCAGCAGCCCAGGACAGGGGTTCGGGGATGAGCAGTTCTTC
TRBV9,-,TRBJ2-7,many,CASSLRTTADLDLQYF,TGTGCCAGCAGCTTGCGAACGACAGCGGACCTTGATTTGCAGTACTTC
TRBV4-2,TRBD2,TRBJ2-7,many,CASSRETSAYEQYF,TGTGCCAGCAGCAGGGAGACTAGCGCCTACGAGCAGTACTTC
TRBV7-2,-,TRBJ1-1,-,CASSFNRNTEAFF,TGTGCCAGCAGCTTTAACAGGAACACTGAAGCTTTCTTT
TRBV6-5,-,TRBJ2-1,few,CASSYSRDGAYNEQFF,TGTGCCAGCAGTTACTCGAGGGATGGGGCCTACAATGAGCAGTTCTTC
TRBV10-3,-,TRBJ1-5,many,CAISSDSNQPQHF,TGTGCCATCAGTTCAGATAGCAATCAGCCCCAGCATTTT
TRBV29-1,TRBD1,TRBJ2-7,-,CSVEDRVYEQYF,TGCAGCGTAGAGGACAGGGTATACGAGCAGTACTTC
TRBV4-1,TRBD1,TRBJ1-4,-,CASSRKGTVTNEKLFF,TGCGCCAGCAGCCGGAAAGGGACAGTAACTAATGAAAAACTGTTTTTT
TRBV20-1,-,TRBJ1-1,once,CSAREGAVGTEAFF,TGCAGTGCTAGGGAAGGGGCGGTAGGGACTGAAGCTTTCTTT
TRBV5-4,-,TRBJ1-1,many,CASSLDRGFTMNTEAFF,TGTGCCAGCAGCTTGGATCGGGGCTTTACCATGAACACTGAAGCTTTCTTT
TRBV20-1,TRBD2,TRBJ2-1,-,CSALGGRASNEQFF,TGCAGTGCTTTGGGGGGGAGGGCCTCCAATGAGCAGTTCTTC
TRBV7-9,-,TRBJ1-1,few,CASSLSHPGTEAFF,TGTGCCAGCAGCTTATCACACCCGGGCACTGAAGCTTTCTTT
TRBV25-1,-,TRBJ2-7,few,CASSLDLGAEQYF,TGTGCCAGCAGTCTAGACCTCGGTGCCGAGCAGTACTTC
TRBV11-2,TRBD2,TRBJ2-3,many,CASSSQAGETDTQYF,TGTGCCAGCAGCTCCCAGGCGGGAGAAACAGATACGCAGTATTTT
TRBV27,TRBD1,TRBJ2-1,many,CASSFGTGAYNEQFF,TGTGCCAGCAGTTTTGGAACAGGGGCCTACAATGAGCAGTTCTTC
TRBV18,TRBD1,TRBJ2-6,many,CASSSEQGATGANVLTF,TGTGCCAGCTCAAGTGAACAGGGGGCGACTGGGGCCAACGTCCTGACTTTC
TRBV18,-,TRBJ1-5,many,CASSEGNSNQPQHF,TGTGCCAGCTCAGAAGGGAATAGCAATCAGCCCCAGCATTTT
TRBV30,-,TRBJ1-1,-,CAWNGQLNTEAFF,TGTGCCTGGAACGGACAGTTGAACACTGAAGCTTTCTTT
TRBV11-2,-,TRBJ1-4,few,CASSLGGDREKLFF,TGTGCCAGCAGCTTAGGGGGGGACCGGGAAAAACTGTTTTTT
TRBV6-1,-,TRBJ2-3,many,CAAGDTQYF,TGTGCCGCCGGGGATACGCAGTATTTT
TRBV7-3,TRBD1,TRBJ2-1,many,CASSQGTGTYNEQFF,TGTGCCAGCAGCCAGGGGACAGGCACCTACAATGAGCAGTTCTTC
TRBV5-1,TRBD2,TRBJ2-3,-,CASSLGQGTSGAVADTQYF,TGCGCCAGCAGCTTGGGACAGGGGACTAGCGGGGCCGTGGCGGATACGCAGTATTTT
TRBV20-1,TRBD1,TRBJ2-1,many,CSAPPTDRGSYNEQFF,TGCAGTGCCCCGCCAACGGACAGGGGATCCTACAATGAGCAGTTCTTC
TRBV18,-,TRBJ2-2,-,CASSPGVGELFF,TGTGCCAGCTCACCAGGAGTGGGGGAGCTGTTTTTT
TRBV18,-,TRBJ2-1,few,CASSYPNEQFF,TGTGCCAGCTCATATCCCAATGAGCAGTTCTTC
TRBV27,TRBD1,TRBJ2-2,-,CASSHPTGPDYTGELFF,TGTGCCAGCAGCCACCCGACAGGGCCCGACTACACCGGGGAGCTGTTTTTT
TRBV6-4,-,TRBJ2-3,many,CASSDSVERTDTQYF,TGTGCCAGCAGTGACTCGGTAGAGCGCACAGATACGCAGTATTTT
TRBV29-1,-,TRBJ1-2,-,CSAARVEGYGYTF,TGCAGCGCAGCCAGGGTAGAGGGCTATGGCTACACCTTC
TRBV29-1,-,TRBJ1-1,many,CSVVSGVGTEAFF,TGCAGCGTTGTGTCGGGCGTCGGCACTGAAGCTTTCTTT
TRBV29-1,TRBD2,TRBJ2-3,many,CSVGGGSLLRRDTQYF,TGCAGCGTTGGGGGGGGATCCTTACTACGGCGAGATACGCAGTATTTT
TRBV2,-,TRBJ2-7,many,CASSVGVPSEQYF,TGTGCCAGCAGTGTTGGGGTCCCGAGCGAGCAGTACTTC
TRBV14,-,TRBJ2-7,few,CASSQDLLAEQYF,TGTGCCAGCAGCCAAGATTTACTCGCCGAGCAGTACTTC
TRBV6-2/TRBV6-3,-,TRBJ2-7,few,CASSYGLGTWYF,TGTGCCAGCAGTTACGGTTTGGGGACTTGGTACTTC
TRBV7-2,-,TRBJ2-1,many,CASSFGDGDEQFF,TGTGCCAGCAGCTTCGGCGACGGGGATGAGCAGTTCTTC
TRBV28,-,TRBJ2-1,-,CASSPSRDTSQFF,TGTGCCAGCAGTCCCTCCCGGGACACCTCTCAGTTCTTC
TRBV13,TRBD1,TRBJ1-2,-,CASRTTGGMSYTF,TGTGCCAGCAGAACTACAGGGGGCATGAGCTACACCTTC
TRBV20-1,-,TRBJ1-3,many,CSATLTGLSGNTIYF,TGCAGTGCAACGCTTACAGGGCTCTCTGGAAACACCATATATTTT
TRBV20-1,-,TRBJ1-6,many,CSAKEVGGPNSPLHF,TGCAGTGCTAAAGAGGTCGGGGGGCCGAATTCACCCCTCCACTTT
TRBV7-7,-,TRBJ2-5,-,CASSNLKRSEETQYF,TGTGCCAGCAGCAACCTGAAGAGAAGTGAGGAGACCCAGTACTTC
TRBV28,-,TRBJ2-7,many,CASSSASGVLGAYEQYF,TGTGCCAGCAGTTCCGCTTCAGGGGTCCTAGGGGCCTACGAGCAGTACTTC
TRBV20-1,TRBD2,TRBJ2-5,-,CSAILAGVEETQYF,TGCAGTGCTATACTAGCGGGAGTTGAAGAGACCCAGTACTTC
TRBV9,TRBD1,TRBJ1-6,-,CASSVTSGTAYSPLHF,TGTGCCAGCAGCGTAACGTCGGGGACAGCTTATTCACCCCTCCACTTT
TRBV2,-,TRBJ2-1,many,CASRFEGPYNEQFF,TGTGCCAGCAGGTTCGAGGGGCCCTACAATGAGCAGTTCTTC